The 10 T cell receptor beta chains reported below all come from one sample, sequenced in a study of identical twins. Each CDR3 protein is one row after TCRdb ran MiXCR on the 5' RACE reads. The sample has some 500,000 distinct CDR3 sequences; roughly 21% are singletons. This same sample was also taken into another study, of T cells expressing NK-cell markers.

The sequencing sample was made of CD4+ T cells sorted from blood. The receptors stem from a young woman in good health.

The rearrangement uses TRBV10-3 and TRBJ2-3, with 7 bases matching TRBD2. CDR1 is ENHRY, CDR2 SYGVKD, per germline. The CDR3 is 14 residues long. The V and J ends lost 9 bases and 3 bases, in that order; junction bases with no gene match: 9. CDR3 loop: CAISRAGLTDTQYF. In nucleotides, the CDR3 is TGTGCCATTAGTAGAGCGGGACTTACAGATACGCAGTATTTT.

This clonotype came up many times. An end of the junction does not agree with germline; a read error may underlie this. The chain uses TRBV5-1 and TRBJ2-1, with D hard to call. The CDR3 contains 14 residues. Germline V CDR1 and CDR2: SGHRS, YFSETQ. DNA of the CDR3: TGTGCCAGCAGTCTCGCCGGCCCATACAATGAGCAGTTCTTC. This encodes CASSLAGPYNEQFF.

This clonotype was seen a few times. The CDR3 loop is CSARVRTSGSYEQFF. CDR3 nucleotide sequence: TGCAGTGCTAGAGTCCGGACTAGCGGGAGCTATGAGCAGTTCTTC. The chain uses TRBV20-1 and TRBJ2-1, with 13 bases matching TRBD2. V shed 1 base and J 8 bases; nucleotides not matched to a gene: 5. The CDR3 sequence is 15 residues long. Germline CDR1 and CDR2: DFQATT and SNEGSKA (reference sequence).

This clonotype was detected many times. The gene calls are TRBV5-1 and TRBJ1-6; 7 positions match TRBD1. The CDR3 runs 17 residues. With 4 bases clipped from V and 0 bases from J, the junction kept 7 bases outside the gene matches. The germline V gene has CDR1 SGHRS and CDR2 YFSETQ. Written as DNA, the CDR3 is TGCGCCAGCAGCCGGACAGGAGTCAGCTCCTATAATTCACCCCTCCACTTT. The encoded protein is CASSRTGVSSYNSPLHF.

This clonotype was detected only a few times. V and J are TRBV12-3 or TRBV12-4 and TRBJ2-1; D might be TRBD1 or TRBD2, each matching 7 bases. This CDR3 contains 15 residues. Trimming shortened V by 5 bases and J by 6 bases, and 17 bases separated the two germline ends. The CDR3 sequence is CASSPGGVAGNEQFF. In DNA, the CDR3 is TGTGCCAGCAGTCCAGGGGGGGTAGCAGGCAATGAGCAGTTCTTC.

The V call is TRBV7-2, the J call TRBJ2-7; 7 bases fit TRBD2. With V trimmed by 3 bases and J by 1 base, 6 bases remained unmatched. The CDR3 extends over 15 amino acids. Germline V CDR1 and CDR2: SGHTA, FQGNSA. The CDR3 here is CASSFSAGSSYEQYF. The CDR3 DNA reads as TGTGCCAGCAGCTTTTCAGCGGGAAGTTCCTACGAGCAGTACTTC. Looking up the rest from reference TRBV7-2 and TRBJ2-7 gives the full variable domain: GAGVSQSPSNKVTEKGKDVELRCDPISGHTALYWYRQSLGQGLEFLIYFQGNSAPDKSGLPSDRFSAERTGGSVSTLTIQRTQQEDSAVYLCASSFSAGSSYEQYFGPGTRLTVT.

This clonotype has more than one count but fewer than ten. The chain employs TRBV11-2 and TRBJ2-1, with 13 bases matching TRBD2. J was trimmed by 7 bases and V by 5 bases; bases with no gene match: 8. The CDR3 runs to 16 residues. Germline CDR1 SGHAT, CDR2 FQNNGV. The CDR3 loop reads CASSPLGTSGKNEQFF. CDR3 sequence (DNA): TGTGCCAGCAGCCCCCTCGGGACTAGCGGGAAAAATGAGCAGTTCTTC. The full variable domain, with the rest looked up from reference TRBV11-2 and TRBJ2-1, is EAGVAQSPRYKIIEKRQSVAFWCNPISGHATLYWYQQILGQGPKLLIQFQNNGVVDDSQLPKDRFSAERLKGVDSTLKIQPAKLEDSAVYLCASSPLGTSGKNEQFFGPGTRLTVL.

This clonotype was seen a few times. The chain couples TRBV9 to TRBJ2-5; no clear D. Trimming took off 2 bases at V and 0 bases at J, with 14 bases between the two ends. Germline V gene lookup returns CDR1 SGDLS and CDR2 YYNGEE. The CDR3 is 16 residues long. The CDR3: CASSVAGSADQETQYF. The CDR3 DNA reads as TGTGCCAGCAGCGTGGCCGGATCGGCGGACCAAGAGACCCAGTACTTC.

J is TRBJ2-2 and V is TRBV6-5; D gene unclear. Trimming shortened V by 4 bases and J by 3 bases, and 21 bases separated the two germline ends. The V gene's germline CDR1 is MNHEY and CDR2 SVGAGI. The CDR3 consists of 18 residues. DNA for the CDR3: TGTGCCAGCAGTTCTGACATCCTATTCCCCGAGGACACCGGGGAGCTGTTTTTT. Its translation is CASSSDILFPEDTGELFF.

This clonotype has just a few counts. The V and J genes are TRBV20-1 and TRBJ1-1, with a possible D match to TRBD1 (6 bases). Trimming pared 5 bases from V and 4 bases from J, leaving 14 bases between. The CDR3 consists of 13 residues. CDR1 is DFQATT and CDR2 is SNEGSKA in the germline V gene (reference sequence). The CDR3 sequence is CSARHRVVTEAFF. CDR3 DNA sequence: TGCAGTGCTCGTCACAGGGTGGTCACTGAAGCTTTCTTT.